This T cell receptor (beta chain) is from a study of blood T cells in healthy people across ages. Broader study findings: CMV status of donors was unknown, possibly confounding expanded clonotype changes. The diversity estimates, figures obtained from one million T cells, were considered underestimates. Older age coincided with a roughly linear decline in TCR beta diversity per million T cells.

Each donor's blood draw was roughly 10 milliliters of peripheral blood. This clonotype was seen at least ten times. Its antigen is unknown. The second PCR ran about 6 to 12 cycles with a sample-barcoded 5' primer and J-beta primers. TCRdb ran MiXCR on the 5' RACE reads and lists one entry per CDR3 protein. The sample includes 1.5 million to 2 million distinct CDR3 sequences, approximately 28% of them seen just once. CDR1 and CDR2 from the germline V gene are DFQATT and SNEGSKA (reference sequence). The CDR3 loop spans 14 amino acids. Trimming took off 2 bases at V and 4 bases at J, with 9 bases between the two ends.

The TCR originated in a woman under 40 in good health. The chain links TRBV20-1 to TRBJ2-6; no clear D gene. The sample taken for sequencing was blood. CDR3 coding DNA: TGCAGTGCTAGACCCTTTGAGGGGGCCAACGTCCTGACTTTC. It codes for CSARPFEGANVLTF.